This T cell receptor (beta chain) was identified in a study of human T cells and chemical hapten exposure. Time point noted: pre-sensitization, week 0. Indicated treatment: therapeutic diphenylcyclopropenone sensitization with weekly scalp DPC. TCRdb fed the RACE reads into MiXCR, producing one record per CDR3 protein. This table holds 300,000 to 450,000 distinct CDR3 sequences, 5% to 6.5% found once. The specimen was whole blood, collected in connection with sensitization to the hapten diphenylcyclopropenone (DPC). The clonotype comes from a woman aged 50 to 60 with alopecia areata. Some clones in this sample may be carry-over from other donors' samples.

The CDR3 sequence is CAIGIAGTGNEQFF. CDR3 sequence (DNA): TGTGCCATTGGAATAGCGGGAACGGGGAATGAGCAGTTCTTC. The V gene is TRBV10-3, the J gene TRBJ2-1; 8 positions agree with TRBD2. Looked up from germline, CDR1 is ENHRY and CDR2 is SYGVKD. This CDR3 has 14 residues. Losses at the gene ends were 9 bases for V and 7 bases for J; bases not matched to a gene: 11.